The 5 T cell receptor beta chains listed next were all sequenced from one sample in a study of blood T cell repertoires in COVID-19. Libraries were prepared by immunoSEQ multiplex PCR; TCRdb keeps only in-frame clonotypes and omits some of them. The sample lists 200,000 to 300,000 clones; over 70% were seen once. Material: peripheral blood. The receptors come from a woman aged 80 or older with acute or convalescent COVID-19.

The chain's CDR3 is CASNTGTGGLNTEAFF. The DNA of the CDR3 is TGCGCCAGCAATACCGGGACAGGGGGCCTGAACACTGAAGCTTTCTTT. The V call is TRBV5-1, the J call TRBJ1-1; 12 bases agree with TRBD1. Trimming cost V 6 bases and J 0 bases; bases outside gene matches: 6. There are 16 residues in the CDR3. CDR1 is SGHRS, CDR2 YFSETQ, per germline.

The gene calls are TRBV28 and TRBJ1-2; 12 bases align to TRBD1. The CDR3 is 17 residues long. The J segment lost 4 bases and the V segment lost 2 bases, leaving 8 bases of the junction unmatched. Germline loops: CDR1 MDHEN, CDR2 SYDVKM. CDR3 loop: CASSLITPGQGAYGYTF. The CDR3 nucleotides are TGTGCCAGCAGTTTAATTACTCCGGGACAGGGGGCCTATGGCTACACCTTC.

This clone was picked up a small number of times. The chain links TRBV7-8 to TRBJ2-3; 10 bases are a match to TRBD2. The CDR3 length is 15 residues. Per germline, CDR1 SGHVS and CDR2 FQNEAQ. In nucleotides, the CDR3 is TGTGCGACTAAGGGGACTAGCGAGGGGACAGATACGCAGTATTTT. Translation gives CATKGTSEGTDTQYF.

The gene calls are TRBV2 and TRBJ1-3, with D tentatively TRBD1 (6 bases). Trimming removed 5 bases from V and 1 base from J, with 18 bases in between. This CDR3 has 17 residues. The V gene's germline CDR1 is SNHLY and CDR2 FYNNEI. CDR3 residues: CASSLGGQALSGNTIYF. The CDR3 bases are TGTGCCAGCAGTCTGGGGGGGCAGGCACTGTCTGGAAACACCATATATTTT.

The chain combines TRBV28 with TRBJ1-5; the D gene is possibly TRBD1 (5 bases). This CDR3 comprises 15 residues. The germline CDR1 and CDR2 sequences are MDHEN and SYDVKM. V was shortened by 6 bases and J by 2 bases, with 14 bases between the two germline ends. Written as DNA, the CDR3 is TGTGCCAGCAGATCGGGGGGAATGGGCAATCAGCCCCAGCATTTT. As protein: CASRSGGMGNQPQHF.